This T cell receptor (beta chain) was identified during a study of blood T cell repertoires in COVID-19. The overall study: Italy, Spain and the United States were the sources of the convalescent and acute COVID-19 samples. T cells, B-cell-depleted T cells, or PBMCs provided the cDNA or gDNA that served as material.

Original analysis: Amplification of reference gene primers provided the estimated nucleated cell counts. Sequencing used immunoSEQ multiplex PCR; TCRdb keeps in-frame clones, though not all of them. The DNA was the basis for D and trimming; V, J and clone size are from that table. The sample holds some 270,000 clones, 70% to 90% seen once. The CDR3 contains 12 residues. Between the trimmed V and J ends, which lost 3 bases and 7 bases, there was a span of 7 bases. Germline V lookup: CDR1 GTSNPN, CDR2 SVGIG (reference sequence). Note on this clone: This sample also contains other DNA sequences that code for the same CDR3.

Material: peripheral blood. The TCR originated in a woman in her 70s with acute or convalescent COVID-19. The rearrangement links TRBV30 to TRBJ1-6; weak D call: TRBD1 (5 bases). CDR3 bases: TGTGCCTGGAGAGGGGCGAATTCACCCCTCCACTTT. Protein sequence: CAWRGANSPLHF.